The sample holds a few counts of the clone carrying this T cell receptor (beta chain). Its antigen is undetermined. The data belong to a study of T cell repertoires in cytomegalovirus infection. Points from the study as a whole: Dominant in the ex vivo response were TCR beta clonotypes restricted by HLA-C and specific for CMV.

Using its own MiXCR run on the reads, TCRdb lists one record per CDR3 protein. The sample holds about 460,000 distinct CDR3 sequences; about 10% are singletons and the top ten take 10%. The CDR3 has 15 residues. Germline V gene sequence: CDR1 SNHLY, CDR2 FYNNEI. V shed 7 bases and J 2 bases; nucleotides not matched to a gene: 8. J is TRBJ1-1 and V is TRBV2; TRBD1 agrees at 9 bases. Input material: PBMCs. This clonotype was sampled from a human donor in good health (CMV status not recorded). Some clones in this sample may be carry-over from other donors' samples. The CDR3 is CASTNLGQGNTEAFF. DNA of the CDR3: TGTGCCAGCACTAACTTGGGACAGGGTAACACTGAAGCTTTCTTT.